Listed below are T cell receptor beta chains from one sample, sequenced in a study of T cell changes during pregnancy in multiple sclerosis. Assay: immunoSEQ multiplex PCR; the TCRdb copy retains only in-frame clones and omits some. The repertoire holds approximately 80,000 clones, 85% to 95% seen once, with about 2.3% in the top ten. The sample was peripheral blood, taken in the third trimester of pregnancy. These receptors all come from a female donor with multiple sclerosis, enrolled in a pregnancy study. Each CDR3 is given with its conserved first and last residue. The order of the fields is J gene, D gene, V gene, clone size, CDR3 protein, CDR3 DNA. The D gene is left open where the match is weak. Clone size appears in some rows only: once, few, many, or a class for an expanded clone.

J: TRBJ2-3
D: TRBD2
V: TRBV7-8
size: -
CDR3: CASSPDVAGGQTSSTDTQYF
DNA: TGTGCCAGCAGCCCCGACGTAGCGGGGGGACAAACCTCTAGCACAGATACGCAGTATTTT

J: TRBJ2-1
D: TRBD2
V: TRBV5-4
size: -
CDR3: CASSLDSIAGGFYNEQFF
DNA: TGTGCCAGCAGCTTGGATAGTATAGCGGGGGGGTTCTACAATGAGCAGTTCTTC

J: TRBJ1-5
D: -
V: TRBV21-1
size: -
CDR3: CASSKVEGANQPQHF
DNA: TGTGCCAGCAGCAAAGTTGAGGGGGCGAATCAGCCCCAGCATTTT

J: TRBJ2-3
D: TRBD2
V: TRBV9
size: -
CDR3: CASSVGQSGGVDDTQYF
DNA: TGTGCCAGCAGCGTAGGTCAGAGCGGGGGGGTCGATGATACGCAGTATTTT

J: TRBJ1-4
D: TRBD1
V: TRBV15
size: -
CDR3: CATSRDGTEGEKLFF
DNA: TGTGCCACCAGCAGAGATGGGACAGAGGGGGAAAAACTGTTTTTT

J: TRBJ2-3
D: -
V: TRBV11-2
size: -
CDR3: CASSLDPRGITDTQYF
DNA: TGTGCCAGCAGCTTAGATCCTCGGGGGATCACAGATACGCAGTATTTT

J: TRBJ2-7
D: TRBD1
V: TRBV29-1
size: -
CDR3: CSVEDRGTYEQYF
DNA: TGCAGCGTTGAGGACAGGGGGACCTACGAGCAGTACTTC

J: TRBJ2-7
D: -
V: TRBV6-1
size: -
CDR3: CASSPVFSGAEQYF
DNA: TGTGCCAGCAGCCCGGTTTTTAGTGGGGCCGAGCAGTACTTC

J: TRBJ1-1
D: -
V: TRBV19
size: -
CDR3: CASSITGLNTEAFF
DNA: TGTGCCAGTAGTATAACAGGGCTGAACACTGAAGCTTTCTTT

J: TRBJ2-3
D: TRBD2
V: TRBV9
size: -
CDR3: CASSVPRTSGASTDTQYF
DNA: TGTGCCAGCAGCGTTCCCAGGACTAGCGGGGCTAGCACAGATACGCAGTATTTT

J: TRBJ1-1
D: TRBD1
V: TRBV27
size: once
CDR3: CASKLQGMNTEAFF
DNA: TGTGCCAGCAAACTACAGGGGATGAACACTGAAGCTTTCTTT

J: TRBJ2-7
D: TRBD1
V: TRBV29-1
size: -
CDR3: CSANSGGRDEQYF
DNA: TGCAGCGCAAATTCAGGGGGTAGGGACGAGCAGTACTTC

J: TRBJ1-2
D: TRBD1
V: TRBV2
size: -
CDR3: CASSWTGEKSGYTF
DNA: TGTGCCAGCAGTTGGACAGGGGAAAAGTCGGGCTACACCTTC

J: TRBJ2-5
D: -
V: TRBV11-2
size: once
CDR3: CASSLGGLQETQYF
DNA: TGTGCCAGCAGCTTAGGGGGGCTACAAGAGACCCAGTACTTC

J: TRBJ2-3
D: -
V: TRBV11-3
size: -
CDR3: CASSLREGGGYTDTQYF
DNA: TGTGCCAGCAGCTTGAGAGAAGGGGGGGGTTACACAGATACGCAGTATTTT

J: TRBJ1-5
D: -
V: TRBV27
size: -
CDR3: CASSPAEGVNQPQHF
DNA: TGTGCCAGCAGTCCTGCCGAGGGCGTGAATCAGCCCCAGCATTTT

J: TRBJ2-7
D: TRBD2
V: TRBV20-1
size: few
CDR3: CSATSGYEQYF
DNA: TGCAGTGCGACTAGCGGCTACGAGCAGTACTTC

J: TRBJ1-2
D: -
V: TRBV19
size: -
CDR3: CASSSDYGYTF
DNA: TGTGCCAGTAGTTCCGACTATGGCTACACCTTC

J: TRBJ1-2
D: -
V: TRBV4-1
size: -
CDR3: CASSQEGPDRNYGYTF
DNA: TGCGCCAGCAGCCAAGAGGGCCCTGACAGGAACTATGGCTACACCTTC

J: TRBJ1-2
D: TRBD1
V: TRBV18
size: once
CDR3: CASSPLYPSGTGGGEGYGYTF
DNA: TGTGCCAGCTCACCACTATACCCGTCCGGGACAGGGGGCGGTGAGGGCTATGGCTACACCTTC

J: TRBJ2-1
D: TRBD2
V: TRBV6-1
size: -
CDR3: CASSEAAGGSYNEQFF
DNA: TGTGCCAGCAGTGAAGCTGCGGGGGGCTCCTACAATGAGCAGTTCTTC

J: TRBJ2-5
D: -
V: TRBV9
size: -
CDR3: CASSERERQETQYF
DNA: TGTGCCAGCAGCGAGAGAGAGCGGCAAGAGACCCAGTACTTC

J: TRBJ1-4
D: TRBD1
V: TRBV7-9
size: -
CDR3: CASSLAQGHEKLFF
DNA: TGTGCCAGCAGCTTAGCACAGGGGCATGAAAAACTGTTTTTT

J: TRBJ1-2
D: -
V: TRBV9
size: once
CDR3: CASSVEGGGGYGYTF
DNA: TGTGCCAGCAGCGTAGAGGGCGGGGGAGGCTATGGCTACACCTTC

J: TRBJ1-2
D: -
V: TRBV5-1
size: -
CDR3: CASSPGQTYYGYTF
DNA: TGCGCCAGCAGCCCTGGACAAACCTACTATGGCTACACCTTC

J: TRBJ2-3
D: -
V: TRBV18
size: -
CDR3: CASSQVGGAGDTQYF
DNA: TGTGCCAGCTCACAGGTGGGCGGGGCAGGAGATACGCAGTATTTT

J: TRBJ1-2
D: TRBD1
V: TRBV4-2
size: -
CDR3: CASSQGPGDRGRLGYGYTF
DNA: TGTGCCAGCAGCCAAGGGCCAGGGGACAGGGGGAGGTTGGGCTATGGCTACACCTTC

J: TRBJ2-1
D: TRBD2
V: TRBV27
size: -
CDR3: CASSPRGGAYNEQFF
DNA: TGTGCCAGCAGTCCACGGGGGGGCGCTTACAATGAGCAGTTCTTC